Below, 21 T cell receptor beta chains from the same sample are listed, as sequenced in a study of siplizumab effects on memory and regulatory T cells. Produced via immunoSEQ multiplex PCR; TCRdb's table is partial and in-frame only. The sample yields 100,000 or so clones, more than 90% seen once. Input material: CD4+ T cells sorted from blood. The source is a human donor in good health. Some clones in this sample may be carry-over from other donors' samples.

The chain uses TRBV19 and TRBJ2-4, with 12 bases identical to TRBD2. V trimming: 3 bases; J trimming: 4 bases; junction bases outside the gene matches: 7. CDR1 LNHDA and CDR2 SQIVND come from the germline V gene (reference sequence). The CDR3 runs 17 residues. The CDR3 is CASSMNLAGGPKNIQYF. CDR3 nucleotides: TGTGCCAGTAGTATGAATCTAGCGGGAGGGCCTAAAAACATTCAGTACTTC.

Worth noting for this clone: This sample includes further DNA sequences coding for the same CDR3. CDR3 amino acids: CASSLTGDTQYF. The DNA of the CDR3 is TGTGCCAGCAGCTTGACTGGAGATACGCAGTATTTT. V gene TRBV5-8 combines with J gene TRBJ2-3; D is unresolved. The V end was cut by 1 base, the J end by 5 bases, with 5 bases between. Germline CDR1 and CDR2: SGHTS and YDEGEE. This CDR3 contains 12 residues.

The chain has TRBV5-1 and TRBJ2-1; 10 nucleotides match TRBD2. The germline CDR1 and CDR2 sequences are SGHRS and YFSETQ. The CDR3 runs 17 residues. V lost 3 bases and J lost 9; bases outside the gene matches: 15. For the CDR3, the DNA is TGCGCCAGCAGCTCAATCCCCGGGACTAGCGCCAGCGGTGAGCAGTTCTTC. Protein product: CASSSIPGTSASGEQFF.

The chain joins TRBV28 to TRBJ2-5; 7 bases align to TRBD1. Germline values: CDR1 MDHEN, CDR2 SYDVKM. V shed 7 bases and J 6 bases; nucleotides not matched to a gene: 14. The length of the CDR3 is 15 residues. In DNA, the CDR3 is TGTGCCAGCACCTATAACCGGGACAGAGGCAAGACCCAGTACTTC. This gives the protein CASTYNRDRGKTQYF.

The V gene is TRBV19, the J gene TRBJ2-1, with TRBD2 matching 8 bases. Trimming cost V 5 bases and J 7 bases; bases outside gene matches: 10. Per germline, CDR1 LNHDA and CDR2 SQIVND (reference sequence). The CDR3 covers 15 residues. CDR3 sequence reads: CASSDSGSFGNEQFF. The CDR3 region has the DNA TGTGCCAGTAGTGACAGCGGGAGCTTTGGGAATGAGCAGTTCTTC.

The CDR3 sequence: CASSLGGNRANYGYTF. DNA of the CDR3: TGTGCCAGCAGCCTTGGCGGAAACAGGGCTAACTATGGCTACACCTTC. J is TRBJ1-2 and V is TRBV5-4, with a weak D call TRBD1 (6 bases). This CDR3 has 16 residues. CDR1 SGHNT and CDR2 YYREEE come from the germline V gene (reference sequence). V lost 4 bases and J lost 0, with 16 bases in between. Full variable domain (rest looked up from reference TRBV5-4 and TRBJ1-2): ETGVTQSPTHLIKTRGQQVTLRCSSQSGHNTVSWYQQALGQGPQFIFQYYREEENGRGNFPPRFSGLQFPNYSSELNVNALELDDSALYLCASSLGGNRANYGYTFGSGTRLTVV.

This clone has a handful of counts. This chain uses TRBV5-8 with TRBJ2-3; a possible D gene is TRBD2 (6 bases). This CDR3 spans 14 amino acids. Trimming removed 6 bases from V and 4 bases from J, with 15 bases in between. Per germline, CDR1 SGHTS and CDR2 YDEGEE. The CDR3: CASTMTSYPDTQYF. CDR3 DNA sequence: TGTGCCAGCACCATGACTAGTTATCCAGATACGCAGTATTTT.

The chain links TRBV27 to TRBJ2-1, with TRBD2 matching 9 bases. The CDR3 consists of 15 residues. From germline, CDR1 is MNHEY and CDR2 SMNVEV (reference sequence). After removal of 5 bases from V and 2 bases from J, the junction contained 4 bases not matched to a gene. The CDR3 protein is CASSTVAGAYNEQFF. CDR3 bases: TGTGCCAGCAGTACCGTAGCGGGAGCCTACAATGAGCAGTTCTTC.

The chain recombines TRBV4-1 with TRBJ1-3; 8 positions agree with TRBD1. The CDR3 sequence is 18 residues long. J was trimmed by 2 bases and V by 0 bases; bases with no gene match: 9. Germline lookup yields CDR1 MGHRA and CDR2 YSYEKL. CDR3 loop: CASSQDWTRQGTGNTIYF. The CDR3 coding sequence is TGCGCCAGCAGCCAAGATTGGACCCGACAGGGGACTGGAAACACCATATATTTT.

The V call is TRBV7-9, the J call TRBJ2-2, with no clear D. The germline CDR1 and CDR2 sequences are SEHNR and FQNEAQ (reference sequence). The CDR3 extends over 11 amino acids. CDR3 nucleotide sequence: TGTGGTCACCAGCCCGCCGGGGAGCTGTTTTTT. Protein product: CGHQPAGELFF.

The CDR3 nucleotides read TGCGCCAGCAGCCGCGAGGGAGGGAGGGCCAGTAATGAGCAGTTCTTC. Translation gives CASSREGGRASNEQFF. The chain couples TRBV5-1 to TRBJ2-1, with 7 bases identical to TRBD2. This CDR3 is built from 16 residues. Germline CDR1 SGHRS, CDR2 YFSETQ. J gave up 7 bases and V 4 bases, and 14 bases lay outside the gene matches.

This clone has just one count. V and J are TRBV15 and TRBJ1-1; no firm D call. The V end was cut by 1 base, the J end by 8 bases, with 14 bases between. The CDR3 loop spans 14 amino acids. Germline CDR1 is LNHNV and CDR2 is YYDKDF (reference sequence). The CDR3 DNA is TGTGCCACCAGCAGAGGCGGCCGGGCCGGGGAAGCTTTCTTT. Amino acid sequence: CATSRGGRAGEAFF.

DNA for the CDR3: TGTGCCAGCTCACCCTCCCACGTGGGGGGGGAAGGAGAGACCCAGTACTTC. Its translation is CASSPSHVGGEGETQYF. This chain connects TRBV18 to TRBJ2-5, with 7 bases aligning to TRBD2. Germline V gives CDR1 KGHSH, CDR2 LQKENI. The CDR3 is 17 residues long. Unmatched junction bases numbered 14, after V lost 3 bases and J lost 4 bases.

V and J are TRBV6-5 and TRBJ2-1; D ambiguous. The V gene lost 6 bases and the J gene lost 3 bases, with 9 bases spanning the gap. CDR3 length: 13 residues. In germline, CDR1 is MNHEY, CDR2 SVGAGI. In DNA, the CDR3 is TGTGCCAGCAGCCCACAGAACTACAATGAGCAGTTCTTC. Translation: CASSPQNYNEQFF.

This clone was seen more than once but under ten times. The V and J genes are TRBV29-1 and TRBJ1-1; D unclear. V shed 3 bases and J shed 6 bases, with 14 bases lying between them. Germline CDR1 SQVTM, CDR2 ANQGSEA. This CDR3 spans 13 amino acids. The CDR3 bases are TGCAGCGTTGAGTCAGGCTCCTGGGCTGAAGCTTTCTTT. Translating it yields CSVESGSWAEAFF.

The V and J genes are TRBV10-2 and TRBJ2-1; D not resolved. Between the trimmed V and J ends, which lost 5 bases and 8 bases, there was a span of 16 bases. This CDR3 has 14 amino acids. Germline V gives CDR1 WSHSY, CDR2 SAAADI. The CDR3 DNA follows: TGCGCCAGCAGTCCTCCGTTATACGGCGATGAGCAGTTCTTC. Its translation: CASSPPLYGDEQFF.

CDR3 bases: TGTGCCAGCAGTATAAGTCGGGGTAGGAACACCGGGGAGCTGTTTTTT. Translation gives CASSISRGRNTGELFF. The rearrangement joins TRBV7-9 to TRBJ2-2, with D possibly matching TRBD2 (5 bases). Per the germline V gene, CDR1 is SEHNR and CDR2 is FQNEAQ (reference sequence). V lost 6 bases to trimming and J lost 1 base, with 15 bases between them. CDR3 length equals 16 residues.

This chain links TRBV12-2 with TRBJ1-1. TRBV12-2 is flagged as a pseudogene. The CDR3 sequence is 19 residues long. CDR3 nucleotide sequence: TGTGCAAGTCGCTTAGCTACCTCCTATTTAGACGCATTGAACACTGAAGCTTTCTTT. Translated: CASRLATSYLDALNTEAFF.

This rearrangement joins TRBV6-5 to TRBJ2-7; D remains unclear. CDR3 length: 15 amino acids. V lost 5 bases to trimming and J lost 3 bases, with 17 bases between them. Germline CDR1 and CDR2: MNHEY and SVGAGI. The CDR3 DNA reads as TGTGCCAGCAGTCCCCGCCCTTCCGGTAGCTACGAGCAGTACTTC. This codes for CASSPRPSGSYEQYF.

This clone was counted once. The chain carries TRBV5-1 and TRBJ2-7; TRBD1 matches 7 bases. This CDR3 is built from 13 residues. The germline V gene has CDR1 SGHRS and CDR2 YFSETQ. The V gene end was trimmed by 2 bases and the J gene end by 4 bases; junction bases not matched to a gene: 3. CDR3 in DNA: TGCGCCAGCAGCTTTGACAGGGATTACGAGCAGTACTTC. Amino acids: CASSFDRDYEQYF.

The CDR3 here is CASSVPPLGREGTDTQYF. The CDR3, as DNA: TGTGCCAGCAGTGTCCCCCCGTTAGGGCGGGAAGGCACAGATACGCAGTATTTT. The chain couples TRBV2 to TRBJ2-3, with a tentative D call TRBD2 (6 bases). Trimming left V 4 bases short and J 1 base short, with 21 bases between. The CDR3 has 18 amino acids. CDR1 is SNHLY, CDR2 FYNNEI, per germline.